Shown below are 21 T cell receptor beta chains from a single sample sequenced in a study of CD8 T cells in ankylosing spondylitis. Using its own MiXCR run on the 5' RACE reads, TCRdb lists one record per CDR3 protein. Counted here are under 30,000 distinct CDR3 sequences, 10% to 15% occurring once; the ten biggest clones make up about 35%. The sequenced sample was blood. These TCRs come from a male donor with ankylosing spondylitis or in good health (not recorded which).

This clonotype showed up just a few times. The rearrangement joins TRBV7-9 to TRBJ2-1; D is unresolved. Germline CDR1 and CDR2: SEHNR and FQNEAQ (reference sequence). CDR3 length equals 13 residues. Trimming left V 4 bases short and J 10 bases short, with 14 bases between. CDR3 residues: CASSSQVAGEQFF. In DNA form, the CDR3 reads TGTGCCAGCAGCTCACAAGTAGCTGGGGAGCAGTTCTTC.

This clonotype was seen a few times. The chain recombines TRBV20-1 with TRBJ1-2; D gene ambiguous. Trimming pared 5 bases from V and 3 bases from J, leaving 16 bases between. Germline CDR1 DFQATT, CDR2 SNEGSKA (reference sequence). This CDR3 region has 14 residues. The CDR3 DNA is TGCAGTGCTCTTCTCGTGGTGGGGTACTATGGCTACACCTTC. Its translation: CSALLVVGYYGYTF.

The CDR3 loop reads CASILDSGTYNEQFF. The CDR3 nucleotides are TGCGCCAGCATCCTTGACTCGGGGACCTACAATGAGCAGTTCTTC. This sequence joins TRBV5-1 and TRBJ2-1; possibly TRBD2 for D (5 bases). Germline values: CDR1 SGHRS, CDR2 YFSETQ. The CDR3 sequence is 15 residues long. The germline V and J ends were trimmed by 6 bases and 2 bases, with 15 bases remaining between them.

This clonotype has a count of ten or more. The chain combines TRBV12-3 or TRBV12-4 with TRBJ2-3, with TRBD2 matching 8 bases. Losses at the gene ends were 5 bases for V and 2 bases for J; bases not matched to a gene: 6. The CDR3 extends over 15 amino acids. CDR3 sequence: CASSTTSGHTDTQYF. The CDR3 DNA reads TGTGCCAGCAGTACTACTAGCGGACACACAGATACGCAGTATTTT.

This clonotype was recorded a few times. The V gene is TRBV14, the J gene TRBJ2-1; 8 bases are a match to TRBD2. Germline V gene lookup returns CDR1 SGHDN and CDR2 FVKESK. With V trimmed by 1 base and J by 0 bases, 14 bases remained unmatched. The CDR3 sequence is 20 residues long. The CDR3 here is CASSQGGKVAGRSSYNEQFF. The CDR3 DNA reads TGTGCCAGCAGCCAAGGAGGGAAGGTAGCGGGGAGGAGCTCCTACAATGAGCAGTTCTTC.

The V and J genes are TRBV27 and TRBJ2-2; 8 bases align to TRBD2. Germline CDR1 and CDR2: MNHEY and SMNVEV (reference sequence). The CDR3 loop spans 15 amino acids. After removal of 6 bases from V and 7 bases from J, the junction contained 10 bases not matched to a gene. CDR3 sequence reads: CASRPSSGAVGELFF. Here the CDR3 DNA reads TGTGCCAGCAGGCCCAGTAGCGGGGCGGTCGGGGAGCTGTTTTTT.

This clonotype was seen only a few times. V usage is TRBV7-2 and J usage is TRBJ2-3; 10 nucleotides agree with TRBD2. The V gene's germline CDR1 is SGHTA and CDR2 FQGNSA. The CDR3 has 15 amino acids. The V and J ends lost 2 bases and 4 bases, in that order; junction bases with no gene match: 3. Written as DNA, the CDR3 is TGTGCCAGCAGCTTAAGCGGGGGGGCCCCAGATACGCAGTATTTT. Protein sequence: CASSLSGGAPDTQYF. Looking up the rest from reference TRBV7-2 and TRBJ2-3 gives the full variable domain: GAGVSQSPSNKVTEKGKDVELRCDPISGHTALYWYRQSLGQGLEFLIYFQGNSAPDKSGLPSDRFSAERTGGSVSTLTIQRTQQEDSAVYLCASSLSGGAPDTQYFGPGTRLTVL.

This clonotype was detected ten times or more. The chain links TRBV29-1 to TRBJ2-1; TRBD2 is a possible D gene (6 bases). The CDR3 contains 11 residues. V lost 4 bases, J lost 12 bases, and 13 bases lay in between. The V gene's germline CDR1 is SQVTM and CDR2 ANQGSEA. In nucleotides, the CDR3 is TGCAGCGTTGCAAGAGCCGGGGGGCAGTTCTTC. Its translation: CSVARAGGQFF.

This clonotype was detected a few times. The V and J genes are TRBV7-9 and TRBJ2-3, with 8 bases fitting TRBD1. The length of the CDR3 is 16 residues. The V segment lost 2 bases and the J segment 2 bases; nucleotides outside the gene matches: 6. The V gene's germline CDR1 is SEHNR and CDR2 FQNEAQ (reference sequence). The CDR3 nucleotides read TGTGCCAGCAGCTTAAGAGACAGGGGCGACACAGATACGCAGTATTTT. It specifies CASSLRDRGDTDTQYF. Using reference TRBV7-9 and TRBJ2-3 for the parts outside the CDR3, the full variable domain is DTGVSQNPRHKITKRGQNVTFRCDPISEHNRLYWYRQTLGQGPEFLTYFQNEAQLEKSRLLSDRFSAERPKGSFSTLEIQRTEQGDSAMYLCASSLRDRGDTDTQYFGPGTRLTVL.

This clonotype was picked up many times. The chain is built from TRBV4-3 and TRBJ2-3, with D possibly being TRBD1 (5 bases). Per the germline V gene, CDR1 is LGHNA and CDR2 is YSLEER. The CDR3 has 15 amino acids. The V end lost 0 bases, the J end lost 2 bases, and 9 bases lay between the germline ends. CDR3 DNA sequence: TGCGCCAGCAGCCAAGATCCCAGGGTCACAGATACGCAGTATTTT. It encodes CASSQDPRVTDTQYF.

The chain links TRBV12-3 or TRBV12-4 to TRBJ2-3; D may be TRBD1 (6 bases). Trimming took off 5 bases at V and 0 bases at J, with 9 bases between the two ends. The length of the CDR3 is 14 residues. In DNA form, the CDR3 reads TGTGCCAGCAGTCGGACAGCCAGCACAGATACGCAGTATTTT. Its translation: CASSRTASTDTQYF.

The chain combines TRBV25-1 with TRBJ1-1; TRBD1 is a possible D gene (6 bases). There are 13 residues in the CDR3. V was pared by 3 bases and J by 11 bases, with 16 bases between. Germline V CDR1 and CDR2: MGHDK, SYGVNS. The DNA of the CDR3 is TGTGCCAGCAGTGACCTCACAGGGTTGGGGGCTTTCTTT. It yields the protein CASSDLTGLGAFF.

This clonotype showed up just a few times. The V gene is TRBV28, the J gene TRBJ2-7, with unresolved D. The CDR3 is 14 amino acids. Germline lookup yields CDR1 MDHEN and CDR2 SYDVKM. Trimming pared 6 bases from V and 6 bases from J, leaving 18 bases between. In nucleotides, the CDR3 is TGTGCCAGCAGACTACCCCGGGCCCCGATCGAGCAGTACTTC. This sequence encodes CASRLPRAPIEQYF.

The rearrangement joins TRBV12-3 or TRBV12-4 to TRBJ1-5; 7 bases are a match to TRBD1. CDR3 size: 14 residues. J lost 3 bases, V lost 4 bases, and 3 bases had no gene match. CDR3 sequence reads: CASSSTGLNQPQHF. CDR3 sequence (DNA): TGTGCCAGCAGTTCGACAGGGCTCAATCAGCCCCAGCATTTT.

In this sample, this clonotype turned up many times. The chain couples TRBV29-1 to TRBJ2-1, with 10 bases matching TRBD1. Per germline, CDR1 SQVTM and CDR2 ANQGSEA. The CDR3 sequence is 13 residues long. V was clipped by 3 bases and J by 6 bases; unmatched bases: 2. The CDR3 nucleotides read TGCAGCGTTGATGGGACAGGGGTCAATGAGCAGTTCTTC. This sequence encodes CSVDGTGVNEQFF.

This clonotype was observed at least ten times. The CDR3 nucleotides are TGCAGTGCTAGGATGGCTAGCGGGAAAAATGAGCAGTTCTTC. Amino acids: CSARMASGKNEQFF. The chain carries TRBV20-1 and TRBJ2-1; 9 bases line up with TRBD2. The CDR3 contains 14 residues. The V gene end was trimmed by 3 bases and the J gene end by 7 bases; junction bases not matched to a gene: 7. Germline V gives CDR1 DFQATT, CDR2 SNEGSKA (reference sequence).

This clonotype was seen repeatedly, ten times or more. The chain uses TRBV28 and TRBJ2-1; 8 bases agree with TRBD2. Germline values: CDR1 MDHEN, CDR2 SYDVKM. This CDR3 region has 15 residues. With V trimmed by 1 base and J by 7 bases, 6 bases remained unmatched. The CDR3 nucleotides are TGTGCCAGCAGTTTATTAGCGGGAAGGAGTAATGAGCAGTTCTTC. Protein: CASSLLAGRSNEQFF.

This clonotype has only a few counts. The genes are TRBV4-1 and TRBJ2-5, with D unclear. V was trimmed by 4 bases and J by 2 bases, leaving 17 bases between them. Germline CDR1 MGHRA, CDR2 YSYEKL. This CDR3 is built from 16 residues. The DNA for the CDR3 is TGCGCCAGCAGCCGAGATAGCAGAGAAAGGCAAGAGACCCAGTACTTC. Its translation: CASSRDSRERQETQYF.

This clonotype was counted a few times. CDR3: CASSFRGVGYTF. The CDR3 nucleotides are TGCGCCAGCAGCTTCAGGGGAGTCGGCTACACCTTC. This chain links TRBV5-1 with TRBJ1-2; tentative D call: TRBD1 (6 bases). Trimming took off 2 bases at V and 8 bases at J, with 10 bases between the two ends. CDR3 length equals 12 residues. In germline, CDR1 is SGHRS, CDR2 YFSETQ.

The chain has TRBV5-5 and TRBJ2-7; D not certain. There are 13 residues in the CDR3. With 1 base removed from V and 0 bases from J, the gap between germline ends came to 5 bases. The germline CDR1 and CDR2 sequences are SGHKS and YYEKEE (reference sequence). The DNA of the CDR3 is TGTGCCAGCAGCTTGAGGATCTCCTACGAGCAGTACTTC. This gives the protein CASSLRISYEQYF. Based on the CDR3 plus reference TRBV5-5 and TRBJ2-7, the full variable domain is DAGVTQSPTHLIKTRGQQVTLRCSPISGHKSVSWYQQVLGQGPQFIFQYYEKEERGRGNFPDRFSARQFPNYSSELNVNALLLGDSALYLCASSLRISYEQYFGPGTRLTVT.

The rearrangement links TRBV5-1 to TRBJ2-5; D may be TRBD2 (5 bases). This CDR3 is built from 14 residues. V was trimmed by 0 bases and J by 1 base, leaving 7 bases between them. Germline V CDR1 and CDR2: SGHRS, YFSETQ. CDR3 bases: TGCGCCAGCAGCTTGGTTAGCGCCCAAGAGACCCAGTACTTC. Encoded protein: CASSLVSAQETQYF.